This T cell receptor (beta chain) appears in the sequencing data of a study of blood T cell repertoires in COVID-19. Study details: There were acute and convalescent COVID-19 samples, and they came from the United States, Italy and Spain.

Authors' analysis steps: Estimated nucleated cell counts came from reference gene primer amplification. This table comes from immunoSEQ multiplex PCR, and its TCRdb copy is limited to in-frame clones, with some not included. V, J and clone size are taken as reported in that table, and D and trimming were inferred from the DNA itself. Here the sample spans 90,000 to 100,000 clones, around 80% being singletons. This clone was seen more than once but under ten times. CDR1 is GTSNPN and CDR2 is SVGIG in the germline V gene (reference sequence). V dropped 0 bases and J dropped 10; count of bases not matched to a gene: 13. This CDR3 region has 16 residues.

This receptor was obtained from a man in his fifties or sixties with acute or convalescent COVID-19. The sample taken for sequencing was peripheral blood. The chain employs TRBV30 and TRBJ2-2; 8 bases line up with TRBD1. Here the CDR3 reads CAWSVLGTGGTPELFF. CDR3 DNA: TGTGCCTGGAGTGTACTAGGGACAGGAGGTACGCCGGAGCTGTTTTTT.